This entry concerns a single TCR beta chain. This sample stems from a study of blood T cell repertoires in COVID-19. The Seattle patients joined while their infection was active and were tracked longitudinally afterward. Measured with immunoSEQ multiplex PCR; TCRdb has only the in-frame clones, and not every one. The sample includes roughly 460,000 clones, about 90% of them seen just once. V lost 5 bases to trimming and J lost 2 bases, with 15 bases between them. The germline V gene has CDR1 LNHDA and CDR2 SQIVND (reference sequence). CDR3 size: 16 residues. This TCR was recovered from a man between 18 and 35 years old with COVID-19, enrolled during active disease. The sequencing sample was made of peripheral blood. The chain uses TRBV19 and TRBJ2-2; D might be TRBD1 (6 bases). The DNA for the CDR3 is TGTGCCAGTAGTCTCCGTGAAGGGGGTAACACCGGGGAGCTGTTTTTT. Amino acid sequence: CASSLREGGNTGELFF.